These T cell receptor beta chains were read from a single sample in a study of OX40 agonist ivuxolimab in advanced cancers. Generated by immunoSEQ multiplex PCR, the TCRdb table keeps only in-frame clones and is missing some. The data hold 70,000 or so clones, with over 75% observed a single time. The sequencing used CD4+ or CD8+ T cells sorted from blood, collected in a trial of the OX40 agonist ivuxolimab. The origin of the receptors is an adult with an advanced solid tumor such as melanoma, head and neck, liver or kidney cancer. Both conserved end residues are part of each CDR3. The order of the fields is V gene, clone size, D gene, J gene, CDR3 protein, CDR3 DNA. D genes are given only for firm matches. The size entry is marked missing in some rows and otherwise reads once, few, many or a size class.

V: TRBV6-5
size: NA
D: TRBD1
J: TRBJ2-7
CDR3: CASTTGADGYEQYF
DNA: TGTGCCAGCACTACAGGGGCCGATGGCTACGAGCAGTACTTC

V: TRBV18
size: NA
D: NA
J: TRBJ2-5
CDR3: CASSRRQQETQYF
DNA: TGTGCCAGCTCACGTCGACAGCAAGAGACCCAGTACTTC

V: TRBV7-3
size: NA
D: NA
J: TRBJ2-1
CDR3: CASSSGNNEQFF
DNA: TGTGCCAGCAGCTCGGGGAACAATGAGCAGTTCTTC

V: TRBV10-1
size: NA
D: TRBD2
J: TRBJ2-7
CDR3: CASSLTSADEQYF
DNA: TGCGCCAGCAGTTTGACTAGCGCCGACGAGCAGTACTTC

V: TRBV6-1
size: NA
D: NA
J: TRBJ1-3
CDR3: CASSELAGALYTIYF
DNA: TGTGCCAGCAGTGAATTGGCGGGGGCCTTGTACACCATATATTTT

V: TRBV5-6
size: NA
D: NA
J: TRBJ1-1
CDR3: CASSPRLDTEAFF
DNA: TGTGCCAGCAGCCCCCGATTGGACACTGAAGCTTTCTTT

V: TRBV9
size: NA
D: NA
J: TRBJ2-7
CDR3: CASSASSGQPYEQYF
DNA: TGTGCCAGCAGCGCATCGAGCGGGCAGCCCTACGAGCAGTACTTC

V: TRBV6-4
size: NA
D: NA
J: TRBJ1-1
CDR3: CASSEGRGTEAFF
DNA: TGTGCCAGCAGTGAAGGCAGGGGCACTGAAGCTTTCTTT

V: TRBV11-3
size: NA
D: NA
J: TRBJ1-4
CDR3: CASSFQSTATNEKLFF
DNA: TGTGCCAGCAGCTTTCAAAGTACCGCAACTAATGAAAAACTGTTTTTT

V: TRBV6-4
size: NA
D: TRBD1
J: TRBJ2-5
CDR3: CASSPTGTQGTQYF
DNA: TGTGCCAGCAGTCCGACAGGGACCCAAGGGACCCAGTACTTC

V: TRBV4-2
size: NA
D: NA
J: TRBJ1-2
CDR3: CASSQDFEGVYGYTF
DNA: TGTGCCAGCAGCCAAGATTTTGAAGGGGTCTATGGCTACACCTTC

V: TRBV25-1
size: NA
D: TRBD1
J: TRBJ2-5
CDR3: CASTQGASETQYF
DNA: TGTGCCAGCACACAGGGGGCCAGCGAGACCCAGTACTTC

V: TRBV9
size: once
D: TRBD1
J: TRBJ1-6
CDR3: CASSKQGGNSPLHF
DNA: TGTGCCAGCAGCAAACAGGGGGGAAATTCACCCCTCCACTTT

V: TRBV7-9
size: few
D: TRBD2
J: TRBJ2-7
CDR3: CASSLWVSGRAGEQYF
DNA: TGTGCCAGCAGCTTATGGGTTAGCGGGAGGGCCGGCGAGCAGTACTTC

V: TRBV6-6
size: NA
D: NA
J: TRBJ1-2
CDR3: CASSPNSLGDYGYTF
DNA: TGTGCCAGCAGTCCCAACTCGTTAGGGGATTATGGCTACACCTTC

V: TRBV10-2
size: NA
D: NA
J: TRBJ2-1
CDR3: CASSGGQGRNEQFF
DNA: TGCGCCAGCAGTGGGGGCCAGGGGAGGAATGAGCAGTTCTTC

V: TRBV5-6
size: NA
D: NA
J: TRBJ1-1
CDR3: CASSLAGGNTEAFF
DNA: TGTGCCAGCAGCTTGGCCGGCGGGAACACTGAAGCTTTCTTT

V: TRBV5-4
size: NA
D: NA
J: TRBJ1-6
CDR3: CASSSQGGGNSPLHF
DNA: TGTGCCAGCAGCTCGCAAGGGGGAGGGAATTCACCCCTCCACTTT

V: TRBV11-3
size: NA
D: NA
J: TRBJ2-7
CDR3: CASSSSGVNYEQYF
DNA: TGTGCCAGCAGCTCCTCAGGGGTGAACTACGAGCAGTACTTC

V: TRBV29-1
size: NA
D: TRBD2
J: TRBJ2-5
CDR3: CSVDYGLATQYF
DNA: TGCAGCGTTGACTACGGACTAGCGACCCAGTACTTC

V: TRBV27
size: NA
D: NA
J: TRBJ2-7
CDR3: CASSLVIGTGEQYF
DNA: TGTGCCAGCAGTCTAGTAATCGGGACGGGGGAGCAGTACTTC

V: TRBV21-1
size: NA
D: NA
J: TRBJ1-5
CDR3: CASSNWAASGSNQPQHF
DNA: TGTGCCAGCAGCAATTGGGCAGCCTCGGGTAGCAATCAGCCCCAGCATTTT

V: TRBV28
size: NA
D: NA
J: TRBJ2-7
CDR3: CASSSPGRGRTREQYF
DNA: TGTGCCAGCAGTTCACCTGGCAGGGGTCGTACGCGGGAGCAGTACTTC

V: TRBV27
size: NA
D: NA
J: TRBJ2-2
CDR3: CASGVPGPTYMAGELFF
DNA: TGTGCCAGCGGAGTCCCGGGACCTACTTATATGGCCGGGGAGCTGTTTTTT

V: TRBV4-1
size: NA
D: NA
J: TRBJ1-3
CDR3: CASRSFGNTIYF
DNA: TGCGCCAGTCGGAGCTTTGGAAACACCATATATTTT

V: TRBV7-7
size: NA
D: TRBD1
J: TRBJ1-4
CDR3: CASSLDQGGKLFF
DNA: TGTGCTAGCAGCTTAGACCAGGGGGGAAAACTGTTTTTT

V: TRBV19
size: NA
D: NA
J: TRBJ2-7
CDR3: CASSTSGWHEQYF
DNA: TGTGCCAGTAGCACCTCGGGGTGGCACGAGCAGTACTTC

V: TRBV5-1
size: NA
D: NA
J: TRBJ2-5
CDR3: CASSSGQETQYF
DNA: TGCGCCAGCAGCTCCGGTCAAGAGACCCAGTACTTC

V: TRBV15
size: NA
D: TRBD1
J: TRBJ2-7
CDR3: CATSSAGTGMYF
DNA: TGTGCCACCAGCAGCGCCGGGACAGGGATGTACTTC

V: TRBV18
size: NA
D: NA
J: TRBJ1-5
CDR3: CASRGPNQPQHF
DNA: TGTGCCAGCCGTGGTCCCAATCAGCCCCAGCATTTT

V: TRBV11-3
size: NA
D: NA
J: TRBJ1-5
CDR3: CASSLDRGPFNQHF
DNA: TGTGCCAGCAGCTTAGACCGGGGGCCCTTCAACCAGCATTTT

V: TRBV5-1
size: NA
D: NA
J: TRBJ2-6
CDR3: CASRPPGRNSGANVLTF
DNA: TGCGCCAGCAGACCCCCCGGACGGAACTCTGGGGCCAACGTCCTGACTTTC

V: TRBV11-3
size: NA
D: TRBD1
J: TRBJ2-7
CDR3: CASSPQGANLYEQYF
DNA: TGTGCCAGCAGCCCCCAGGGGGCGAACCTCTACGAGCAGTACTTC

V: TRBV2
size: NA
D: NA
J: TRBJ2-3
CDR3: CASSDGNGSTDTQYF
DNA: TGTGCCAGCAGTGATGGCAATGGGAGCACAGATACGCAGTATTTT

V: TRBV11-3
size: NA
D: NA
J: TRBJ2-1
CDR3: CASSLSSSYNEQFF
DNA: TGTGCCAGCAGCTTGTCCAGCTCCTACAATGAGCAGTTCTTC

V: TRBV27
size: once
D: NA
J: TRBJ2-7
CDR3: CASSWTEQYF
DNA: TGTGCCAGCAGTTGGACCGAGCAGTACTTC

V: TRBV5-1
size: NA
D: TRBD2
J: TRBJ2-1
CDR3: CASSLAKGGGSYNEQFF
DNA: TGCGCCAGCAGCTTGGCCAAGGGCGGGGGGTCCTACAATGAGCAGTTCTTC